What follows is one TCR beta chain and its context. The sample comes from a study of T cell changes during pregnancy in multiple sclerosis. The germline gives CDR1 LNHNV, CDR2 YYDKDF (reference sequence). The CDR3 is 17 amino acids. Between the trimmed V and J ends, which lost 5 bases and 0 bases, there was a span of 16 bases. The repertoire was sequenced with immunoSEQ multiplex PCR; TCRdb's copy has only in-frame clones and lacks some. The sample holds approximately 110,000 clones; about 89% are singletons and the top ten take about 3.5%. The sequence was collected from a female donor with multiple sclerosis, enrolled in a pregnancy study. This chain uses TRBV15 with TRBJ2-2; D not certain. Sequenced material: peripheral blood, taken after pregnancy. The CDR3 DNA reads as TGTGCCACCAGCCACTCCGGTAGACACGCGAACACCGGGGAGCTGTTTTTT. Its protein product is CATSHSGRHANTGELFF.